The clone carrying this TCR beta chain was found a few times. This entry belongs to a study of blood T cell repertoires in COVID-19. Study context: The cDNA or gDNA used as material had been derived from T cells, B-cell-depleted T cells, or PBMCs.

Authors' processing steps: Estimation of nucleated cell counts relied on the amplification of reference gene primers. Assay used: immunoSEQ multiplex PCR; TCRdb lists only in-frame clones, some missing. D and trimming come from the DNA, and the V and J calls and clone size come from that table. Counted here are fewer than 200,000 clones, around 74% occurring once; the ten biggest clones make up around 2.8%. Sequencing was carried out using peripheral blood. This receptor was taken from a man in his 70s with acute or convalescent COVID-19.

CDR3 nucleotide sequence: TGTGCCAGCACCCCAGGTTTCGGGACTAGCGGAGTCCCTTTCGAGCAGTACTTC. Protein: CASTPGFGTSGVPFEQYF. The chain combines TRBV28 with TRBJ2-7, with 11 bases fitting TRBD2. The germline CDR1 and CDR2 sequences are MDHEN and SYDVKM. This CDR3 has 18 residues. The V gene end was trimmed by 7 bases and the J gene end by 6 bases; junction bases not matched to a gene: 20.